The 10 T cell receptor beta chains reported below all come from one sample, sequenced in a study of technical replicates of blood from several donors. The protocol was immunoSEQ multiplex PCR, while the TCRdb copy is restricted to in-frame clones and leaves out a portion. The sample lists roughly 51,000 clones; approximately 92% were seen once. The source material was PBMCs. These receptors were obtained from a human donor in good health. Some clones in this sample may be carry-over from other donors' samples.

This clone was seen just once. The chain links TRBV29-1 to TRBJ1-1, with TRBD1 identical over 8 bases. This CDR3 has 13 amino acids. Trimming took 7 bases from V and 0 from J; bases not matched to a gene: 4. Germline V gene sequence: CDR1 SQVTM, CDR2 ANQGSEA. The CDR3 bases are TGCAGCGGTCGGACAGGGATGAACACTGAAGCTTTCTTT. It translates to CSGRTGMNTEAFF. Based on the CDR3 plus reference TRBV29-1 and TRBJ1-1, the full variable domain is SAVISQKPSRDICQRGTSLTIQCQVDSQVTMMFWYRQQPGQSLTLIATANQGSEATYESGFVIDKFPISRPNLTFSTLTVSNMSPEDSSIYLCSGRTGMNTEAFFGQGTRLTVV.

The V and J genes are TRBV7-2 and TRBJ1-1; D not resolved. The CDR3 is 12 residues long. Germline V gene data show CDR1 as SGHTA and CDR2 as FQGNSA. V was cut by 11 bases and J by 0 bases, with 10 bases left in between. DNA for the CDR3: TGTGCCCTGGCCCTTATGAACACTGAAGCTTTCTTT. It encodes CALALMNTEAFF.

The chain couples TRBV6-5 to TRBJ2-5; D is perhaps TRBD2 (5 bases). V lost 6 bases, J lost 1 base, and 9 bases lay in between. Germline loops: CDR1 MNHEY, CDR2 SVGAGI. The CDR3 contains 13 residues. CDR3 nucleotides: TGTGCCAGCAGACTAGTTGGCCAAGAGACCCAGTACTTC. This codes for CASRLVGQETQYF.

This rearrangement joins TRBV2 to TRBJ2-3, with 9 bases matching TRBD1. The CDR3 length is 15 residues. Germline V gene lookup returns CDR1 SNHLY and CDR2 FYNNEI. V dropped 5 bases and J dropped 2; count of bases not matched to a gene: 5. CDR3 loop: CASSPQGAFTDTQYF. Written as DNA, the CDR3 is TGTGCCAGCAGTCCACAGGGGGCTTTCACAGATACGCAGTATTTT.

The rearrangement joins TRBV19 to TRBJ2-7; a weak D match, TRBD1 (5 bases). With 4 bases removed from V and 6 bases from J, the gap between germline ends came to 13 bases. Germline CDR1 and CDR2: LNHDA and SQIVND (reference sequence). This CDR3 contains 13 residues. The CDR3 sequence is CASSSWGPGEQYF. In DNA form, the CDR3 reads TGTGCCAGTAGTAGTTGGGGCCCGGGCGAGCAGTACTTC. Looking up the rest from reference TRBV19 and TRBJ2-7 gives the full variable domain: DGGITQSPKYLFRKEGQNVTLSCEQNLNHDAMYWYRQDPGQGLRLIYYSQIVNDFQKGDIAEGYSVSREKKESFPLTVTSAQKNPTAFYLCASSSWGPGEQYFGPGTRLTVT.

In its sample, this clone was seen once. V usage is TRBV18 and J usage is TRBJ1-3; maybe TRBD1 (6 bases). V lost 8 bases and J lost 4, with 18 bases in between. The CDR3 totals 15 residues. Germline loops: CDR1 KGHSH, CDR2 LQKENI. The CDR3 sequence is CASRADSQRGNTIYF. In nucleotides, the CDR3 is TGTGCCAGCCGCGCGGACAGTCAGAGGGGAAACACCATATATTTT.

This chain uses TRBV4-3 with TRBJ2-1, with 13 nucleotides matching TRBD2. This CDR3 contains 16 residues. Germline V CDR1 and CDR2: LGHNA, YSLEER. V trimming: 0 bases; J trimming: 8 bases; junction bases outside the gene matches: 4. This chain's CDR3 is CASSQDTSGGGHEQFF. The CDR3 DNA reads as TGCGCCAGCAGCCAAGATACTAGCGGGGGGGGACATGAGCAGTTCTTC.

The DNA of the CDR3 is TGCGCCAGCGGCAGAAGACTAGCGGGAGGGTCCTACGAGCAGTACTTC. The encoded protein is CASGRRLAGGSYEQYF. The genes are TRBV10-2 and TRBJ2-7; TRBD2 aligns across 14 bases. The J segment lost 1 base and the V segment lost 8 bases, leaving 7 bases of the junction unmatched. Germline loops: CDR1 WSHSY, CDR2 SAAADI. This CDR3 is built from 16 residues.

This clone was seen once. J is TRBJ2-3 and V is TRBV2; TRBD2 aligns across 15 bases. Germline CDR1 reads SNHLY; CDR2 reads FYNNEI. The ends lost 8 bases at V and 2 bases at J; junction bases unmatched: 14. CDR3 length: 19 amino acids. The CDR3 DNA follows: TGTGCCAGCGTGGGACTTCCGGGACTAGCGGGGGGATCCACAGATACGCAGTATTTT. Amino acids: CASVGLPGLAGGSTDTQYF.

The chain joins TRBV4-1 to TRBJ2-7, with TRBD1 matching over 9 bases. V was pared by 4 bases and J by 7 bases, with 5 bases of the junction left unmatched. Germline lookup yields CDR1 MGHRA and CDR2 YSYEKL. This CDR3 spans 13 amino acids. In DNA form, the CDR3 reads TGCGCCAGCAGCCGAGGGACAGGGTGGGAGCAGTACTTC. Translated: CASSRGTGWEQYF.